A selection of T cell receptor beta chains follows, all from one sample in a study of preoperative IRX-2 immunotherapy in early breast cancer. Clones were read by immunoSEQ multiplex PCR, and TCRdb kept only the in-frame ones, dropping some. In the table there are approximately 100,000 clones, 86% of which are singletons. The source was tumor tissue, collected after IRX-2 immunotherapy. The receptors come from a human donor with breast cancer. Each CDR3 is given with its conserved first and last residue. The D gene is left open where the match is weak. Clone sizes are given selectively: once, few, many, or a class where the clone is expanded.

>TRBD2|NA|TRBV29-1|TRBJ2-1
TGCAGCGTTGAAGCGGGCGGGGGGGCCGATGAGCAGTTCTTC
CSVEAGGGADEQFF
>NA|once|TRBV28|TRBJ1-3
TGTGCCAGCACCCCTTCAGGGATGTCTGGAAACACCATATATTTT
CASTPSGMSGNTIYF
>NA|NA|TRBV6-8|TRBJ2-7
TGTGCCATCAGTGTGACCCGGGGAGGACCAGACAACGAGCAGTACTTC
CAISVTRGGPDNEQYF
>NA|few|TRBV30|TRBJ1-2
TGTGCCTGGACAGGGAATGAGGATGGCTACACCTTC
CAWTGNEDGYTF
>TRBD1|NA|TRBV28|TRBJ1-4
TGTGCCAGTCATAGAAGGGACAGGGGTGAAAAACTGTTTTTT
CASHRRDRGEKLFF
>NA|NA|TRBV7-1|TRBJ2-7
TGTGCCAGCAGCTTGGAACGGATCTCCTACGAGCAGTACTTC
CASSLERISYEQYF
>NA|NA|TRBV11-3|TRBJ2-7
TGTGCCAGCAGCTTGCGACCCGGCGCCTACGAGCAGTACTTC
CASSLRPGAYEQYF
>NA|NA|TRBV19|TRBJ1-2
TGTGCCAGTAGTATAAAGGGGCAGGGGCCGGATGGCTACACCTTC
CASSIKGQGPDGYTF
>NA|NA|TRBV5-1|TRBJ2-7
TGCGCCAGCAGCTTGGAACGCGACAGCTACGAGCAGTACTTC
CASSLERDSYEQYF
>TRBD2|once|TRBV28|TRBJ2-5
TGTGCCAGCAGTTTAGGCCCTAGCGGGGGGTACCAAGAGACCCAGTACTTC
CASSLGPSGGYQETQYF
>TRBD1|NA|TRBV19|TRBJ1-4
TGTGCCAGTAGCCCTCGGGACAGACTTAATGAAAAACTGTTTTTT
CASSPRDRLNEKLFF
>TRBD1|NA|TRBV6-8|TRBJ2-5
TGTGCCAGCAGTTTGGGACAGCAAGAGACCCAGTACTTC
CASSLGQQETQYF
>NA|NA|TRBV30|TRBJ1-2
TGTGCCTGGAGTGTAGGGGGGTATGGCTACACCTTC
CAWSVGGYGYTF
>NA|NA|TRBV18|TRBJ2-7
TGTGCCAGCTCACCACCGATCGGAACCTACGAGCAGTACTTC
CASSPPIGTYEQYF
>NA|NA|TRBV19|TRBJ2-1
TGTGCCAGTAGTATAGGGATGAGGAGCTCCTACAATGAGCAGTTCTTC
CASSIGMRSSYNEQFF
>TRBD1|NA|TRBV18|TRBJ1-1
TGTGCCAGCTCACTTATACAGGGGCAGGGTGGCACTGAAGCTTTCTTT
CASSLIQGQGGTEAFF
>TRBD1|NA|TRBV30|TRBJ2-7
TGTGCCTTGGAGACAGGGAACTACGAGCAGTACTTC
CALETGNYEQYF
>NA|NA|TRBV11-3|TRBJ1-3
TGTGCCAGCAGTCCCGAGCGAAGGGTGAACACCATATATTTT
CASSPERRVNTIYF
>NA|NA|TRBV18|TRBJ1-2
TGTGCCAGCTCACCAAGGCGACCCTCCTTAGATGGCTACACCTTC
CASSPRRPSLDGYTF
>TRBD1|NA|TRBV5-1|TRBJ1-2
TGCGCCAGCAGCTTGCTTCAGGGGGCGTATGGCTACACCTTC
CASSLLQGAYGYTF
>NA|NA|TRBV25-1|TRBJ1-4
TGTGCCAGCAGTGGGCAGCTACAGCTTACTAATGAAAAACTGTTTTTT
CASSGQLQLTNEKLFF
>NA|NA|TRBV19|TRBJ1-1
TGTGCCAGTAGTATAGATCACAGGAACACTGAAGCTTTCTTT
CASSIDHRNTEAFF
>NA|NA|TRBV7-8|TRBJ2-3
TGTGCCAGCAGCCCAATCCGCGCAGATACGCAGTATTTT
CASSPIRADTQYF
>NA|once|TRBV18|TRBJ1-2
TGTGCCAGCTCACCAGCTGGGAGAGCTAACTATGGCTACACCTTC
CASSPAGRANYGYTF
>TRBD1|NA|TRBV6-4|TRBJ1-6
TGTGCCAGCAGTCCCCAACGGGCACAGGGGAGAAATTCACCCCTCCACTTT
CASSPQRAQGRNSPLHF
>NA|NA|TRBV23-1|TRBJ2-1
TGCGCCAGCAGCTTAGGCAGCCTACGGAATGAGCAGTTCTTC
CASSLGSLRNEQFF
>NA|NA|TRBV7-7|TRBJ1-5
TGTGCCAGCAGCTTCGGGATACCAAACAATCAGCCCCAGCATTTT
CASSFGIPNNQPQHF
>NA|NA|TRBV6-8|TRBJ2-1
TGTGCCAGCAGTTTAGTACAGAACAATGAGCAGTTCTTC
CASSLVQNNEQFF
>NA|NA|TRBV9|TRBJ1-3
TGTGCCAGCAGCGTAGAGAGAGGAGGGCCTTCCCGAAACACCATATATTTT
CASSVERGGPSRNTIYF
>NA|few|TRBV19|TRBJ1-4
TGTGCCAGTAGTATGGCCACAACTAATGAAAAACTGTTTTTT
CASSMATTNEKLFF
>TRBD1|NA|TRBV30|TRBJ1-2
TGTGCCAGGAGGTCAGGGGGGAGGGGGTATGGCTACACCTTC
CARRSGGRGYGYTF
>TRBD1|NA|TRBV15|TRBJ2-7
TGTGCCACCAGCAGAGATTTGGCAGGGGGTACCTACGAGCAGTACTTC
CATSRDLAGGTYEQYF